The 24 T cell receptor beta chains in this list originate from one sample, sequenced in a study of CD4+ T cells in melanoma. Profiling relied on immunoSEQ multiplex PCR, and the TCRdb table lists in-frame clones only, not all of them. The sample consists of some 9,700 clones, 55% to 75% of them appearing once. The specimen sequenced was tumor tissue. The receptors here all came from a human donor with melanoma.

This chain joins TRBV5-4 and TRBJ2-6; TRBD1 agrees at 9 bases. CDR1 SGHNT and CDR2 YYREEE come from the germline V gene (reference sequence). The CDR3 covers 17 residues. V trimming: 4 bases; J trimming: 0 bases; junction bases outside the gene matches: 5. The CDR3 nucleotides are TGTGCCAGCAGCCGACAGGGGGTGGCCTCTGGGGCCAACGTCCTGACTTTC. It translates to CASSRQGVASGANVLTF.

This chain connects TRBV5-1 to TRBJ2-5; D is undetermined. CDR3 size: 15 residues. The germline V gene encodes CDR1 SGHRS and CDR2 YFSETQ. V shed 0 bases and J shed 3 bases, with 12 bases lying between them. The CDR3 nucleotides read TGCGCCAGCAGCTTGGCCCTCTCCCCAGAAGAGACCCAGTACTTC. This encodes CASSLALSPEETQYF.

The chain links TRBV7-9 to TRBJ2-2, with no clear D. CDR3 size: 14 residues. V lost 5 bases and J lost 4, with 11 bases in between. CDR1 and CDR2 from the germline V gene are SEHNR and FQNEAQ (reference sequence). CDR3: CASSRSSSTGELFF. Here the CDR3 DNA reads TGTGCCAGCAGCCGTTCTTCGAGCACCGGGGAGCTGTTTTTT.

The V gene is TRBV7-3, the J gene TRBJ2-1; TRBD2 aligns across 12 bases. CDR3 length: 16 residues. Trimming at V came to 5 bases and at J to 9 bases, leaving 11 bases not matched to a gene. The germline V gene has CDR1 SGHTA and CDR2 FQGTGA. The CDR3 sequence: CASSPDSSGGASEQFF. In nucleotides, the CDR3 is TGTGCCAGCAGCCCTGACTCTAGCGGGGGGGCTAGTGAGCAGTTCTTC.

There are a few counts of this clone. This rearrangement joins TRBV5-4 to TRBJ2-7; TRBD1 matches 7 bases. This CDR3 is 13 amino acids long. After removal of 4 bases from V and 6 bases from J, the junction contained 7 bases not matched to a gene. Germline V gene lookup returns CDR1 SGHNT and CDR2 YYREEE (reference sequence). The CDR3 nucleotides are TGTGCCAGCAGCCGGACAGGTTTTGGCGAGCAGTACTTC. It codes for CASSRTGFGEQYF.

The J gene is TRBJ2-1, the V gene TRBV25-1; the D gene is possibly TRBD2 (5 bases). In germline, CDR1 is MGHDK, CDR2 SYGVNS. V shed 3 bases and J shed 4 bases, with 10 bases lying between them. The CDR3 totals 14 residues. CDR3 sequence: CASSERVGYNEQFF. For the CDR3, the DNA is TGTGCCAGCAGTGAGAGGGTCGGGTACAATGAGCAGTTCTTC.

This chain connects TRBV6-1 to TRBJ1-4; D is unresolved. Germline V CDR1 and CDR2: MNHNS, SASEGT. Trimming cost V 3 bases and J 5 bases, with 7 bases left between them. This CDR3 has 13 residues. CDR3 sequence: CASSDVGNEKLFF. CDR3 nucleotide sequence: TGTGCCAGCAGTGACGTGGGCAATGAAAAACTGTTTTTT.

This chain joins TRBV5-4 and TRBJ1-3; D unresolved. Germline loops: CDR1 SGHNT, CDR2 YYREEE (reference sequence). This CDR3 is built from 12 residues. V lost 2 bases and J 0 bases, leaving 0 bases between the germline ends. The CDR3 loop is CASSFSGNTIYF. The CDR3 nucleotides read TGTGCCAGCAGCTTCTCTGGAAACACCATATATTTT.

V usage is TRBV7-2 and J usage is TRBJ2-1; D is undetermined. With 4 bases removed from V and 6 bases from J, the gap between germline ends came to 10 bases. CDR1 and CDR2 from the germline V gene are SGHTA and FQGNSA. This CDR3 contains 13 residues. The CDR3 here is CASSSRLPNEQFF. The CDR3 DNA reads as TGTGCCAGCAGCTCTAGACTCCCCAATGAGCAGTTCTTC.

This clone was counted a few times. This rearrangement joins TRBV30 to TRBJ1-5, with D perhaps matching TRBD1 (6 bases). Trimming shortened V by 5 bases and J by 7 bases, and 15 bases separated the two germline ends. CDR3 length: 13 amino acids. The germline gives CDR1 GTSNPN, CDR2 SVGIG (reference sequence). The CDR3 nucleotides read TGTGCCTGGGGGGGGGCAGGGCTACAGCCCCAGCATTTT. Translated: CAWGGAGLQPQHF. Complete variable domain (other parts from reference TRBV30 and TRBJ1-5): SQTIHQWPATLVQPVGSPLSLECTVEGTSNPNLYWYRQAAGRGLQLLFYSVGIGQISSEVPQNLSASRPQDRQFILSSKKLLLSDSGFYLCAWGGAGLQPQHFGDGTRLSIL.

This clone has just one count. The CDR3 is CASSMEQGNTIYF. CDR3 DNA: TGTGCCAGCTCCATGGAACAGGGGAACACCATATATTTT. The chain has TRBV18 and TRBJ1-3, with 7 bases fitting TRBD1. Germline values: CDR1 KGHSH, CDR2 LQKENI. This CDR3 is built from 13 residues. The ends lost 6 bases at V and 7 bases at J; junction bases unmatched: 6.

This chain links TRBV5-1 with TRBJ2-5; D unresolved. From germline, CDR1 is SGHRS and CDR2 YFSETQ. The CDR3 spans 13 residues. V was shortened by 5 bases and J by 3 bases, with 11 bases between the two germline ends. The CDR3 loop reads CASSGLSKETQYF. Written as DNA, the CDR3 is TGCGCCAGCAGTGGTTTATCCAAAGAGACCCAGTACTTC.

The chain links TRBV11-2 to TRBJ2-7; weak D call: TRBD1 (6 bases). The CDR3 covers 14 residues. Germline V CDR1 and CDR2: SGHAT, FQNNGV. V was trimmed by 4 bases and J by 4 bases, leaving 14 bases between them. CDR3: CASSWTVFSYEQYF. For the CDR3, the DNA is TGTGCCAGCAGCTGGACAGTTTTTTCGTACGAGCAGTACTTC.

This clone was picked up a small number of times. The chain couples TRBV5-8 to TRBJ1-5; tentatively, D is TRBD1 (6 bases). The CDR3 spans 16 residues. Trimming took off 0 bases at V and 6 bases at J, with 16 bases between the two ends. CDR1 is SGHTS, CDR2 YDEGEE, per germline. CDR3 sequence: CASSLALGAAIQPQHF. CDR3 sequence (DNA): TGTGCCAGCAGCTTGGCCTTGGGGGCAGCTATTCAGCCCCAGCATTTT.

Turning to this clone: One base separates it from a far larger clone, so it is likely a read error. CDR3 residues: CASSQAVVGWSQHF. CDR3 bases: TGTGCCAGCAGCCAAGCCGTGGTAGGGTGGTCCCAGCATTTT. The chain recombines TRBV4-2 with TRBJ1-5; D call uncertain. Germline CDR1 LGHNA, CDR2 YNFKEQ. This CDR3 comprises 14 residues. V was cut by 1 base and J by 11 bases, with 15 bases left in between.

The chain carries TRBV12-5 and TRBJ2-7, with a possible D match to TRBD1 (5 bases). Trimming cost V 4 bases and J 4 bases, with 20 bases left between them. The germline V gene encodes CDR1 LGHNT and CDR2 FRNRAP. The CDR3 contains 16 residues. The CDR3 spells CASGWHRRPNVYEQYF. The CDR3 DNA reads as TGTGCTAGTGGTTGGCACAGGAGACCCAATGTTTACGAGCAGTACTTC.

The CDR3 protein is CASSPGGNTEAFF. CDR3 coding DNA: TGTGCCAGCAGCCCTGGGGGGAACACTGAAGCTTTCTTT. The V call is TRBV28, the J call TRBJ1-1; tentative D call: TRBD1 (5 bases). From germline, CDR1 is MDHEN and CDR2 SYDVKM. The CDR3 totals 13 residues. The V gene lost 6 bases and the J gene lost 1 base, with 9 bases spanning the gap.

The chain has TRBV6-6 and TRBJ1-1; D gene unclear. CDR1 and CDR2 from the germline V gene are MNHNY and SVGAGI (reference sequence). This CDR3 is 14 amino acids long. The V end was cut by 4 bases, the J end by 0 bases, with 9 bases between. The CDR3 nucleotides read TGTGCCAGCAGTTCCCTGATGCTGAACACTGAAGCTTTCTTT. It yields the protein CASSSLMLNTEAFF.

V and J are TRBV6-6 and TRBJ2-1; TRBD1 aligns across 10 bases. The trim removed 2 bases at V and 6 bases at J, leaving 4 bases unmatched. Looked up from germline, CDR1 is MNHNY and CDR2 is SVGAGI (reference sequence). The CDR3 runs to 15 residues. CDR3: CASSYEGQGVNEQFF. The CDR3 region has the DNA TGTGCCAGCAGTTACGAAGGACAGGGGGTCAATGAGCAGTTCTTC.

The chain carries TRBV2 and TRBJ2-7; 7 positions agree with TRBD2. The germline gives CDR1 SNHLY, CDR2 FYNNEI. The CDR3 consists of 12 residues. J was trimmed by 1 base and V by 10 bases; bases with no gene match: 4. CDR3 in amino acids: CAIRDYSYEQYF. In DNA form, the CDR3 reads TGTGCCATCCGGGACTATTCCTACGAGCAGTACTTC.

The CDR3 region has the DNA TGTGCCAGTAGTCCCAAGACAGGGACGGGCACAGATACGCAGTATTTT. Translating gives CASSPKTGTGTDTQYF. J is TRBJ2-3 and V is TRBV19; 7 bases map to TRBD1. Germline loops: CDR1 LNHDA, CDR2 SQIVND (reference sequence). The length of the CDR3 is 16 residues. Losses at the gene ends were 5 bases for V and 1 base for J; bases not matched to a gene: 9.

This clone has just a few counts. J is TRBJ1-2 and V is TRBV11-2, with 10 bases that match TRBD1. J lost 7 bases, V lost 5 bases, and 10 bases had no gene match. The length of the CDR3 is 15 residues. The germline V gene has CDR1 SGHAT and CDR2 FQNNGV. CDR3 region: CASSPVGQGFGGYTF. The DNA of the CDR3 is TGTGCCAGCAGCCCGGTGGGACAGGGGTTCGGTGGCTACACCTTC.

This clone was seen a handful of times. The chain combines TRBV27 with TRBJ2-7, with D tentatively TRBD2 (5 bases). The CDR3 has 13 amino acids. Germline CDR1 is MNHEY and CDR2 is SMNVEV (reference sequence). V was trimmed by 3 bases and J by 5 bases, leaving 11 bases between them. The CDR3 loop reads CASSFTGYNEQYF. CDR3 sequence (DNA): TGTGCCAGCAGTTTCACGGGGTATAACGAGCAGTACTTC.

CDR3 DNA: TGTGCCAGCTACAGCGGGGGGGCCGGCACCGGGGAGCTGTTTTTT. Translated: CASYSGGAGTGELFF. The rearrangement uses TRBV18 and TRBJ2-2; TRBD2 matches at 10 bases. The V and J ends lost 7 bases and 4 bases, in that order; junction bases with no gene match: 6. Germline CDR1 KGHSH, CDR2 LQKENI. The CDR3 is 15 amino acids.